Detailed here is one T cell receptor (beta chain). Its antigen is not identified. CD45RO-CCR7+CD27+CD95- cells counted as naive CD8+ T cells. Through 5' RACE with UMI labels, the TRB cDNA libraries were prepared. No DNA is given; TCRdb re-called the 5' RACE reads and lists each CDR3 protein once. Its listing shows about 7,400 distinct CDR3 sequences. The data derive from a study of CXCR3-negative and CXCR3-positive naive CD8 T cells. Study background: The total count of TRB reads reached 120 million to 150 million, and each library contributed about 1.5 +/- 0.3 million.

Findings and limits, study-wide: Partially decreased CXCR3 expression was recorded after cryopreservation, and fresh PBMCs were used in most assays. Hydrophobicity was higher for TRB CDR3s found in CXCR3-positive naive cells than in CXCR3-negative naive cells.

The TCR was taken from a human donor in good health. Some clones in this sample may be carry-over from other donors' samples. The material sequenced was naive CXCR3- CD8+ T cells from blood. Regarding subset: CD45RO-CCR7+CD27+CD95- naive CD8+ T cells lacking CXCR3 (TNR3-).

The CDR3 here is CSARDGDRGLNEQFF. The rearrangement uses TRBV20-1 and TRBJ2-1; with no DNA, the TCRdb D assignment of TRBD1 cannot be verified. CDR3 length: 15 amino acids. Germline loops: CDR1 DFQATT, CDR2 SNEGSKA (reference sequence).